This T cell receptor (beta chain) is from a study of cytomegalovirus exposure and HLA in healthy donors. Looked up from germline, CDR1 is MNHNS and CDR2 is SASEGT. V was pared by 6 bases and J by 2 bases, with 10 bases of the junction left unmatched. The CDR3 is 15 residues long. The primer mix had 60 Vbeta and 13 Jbeta primers. Assay: immunoSEQ multiplex PCR; the TCRdb copy retains only in-frame clones and omits some. The sample comprises 200,000 or so clones, 65% to 90% of which are singletons, and more than 1.3% rests with the top ten. The table lists this clone with a count of one. Its antigen is unknown. Study-level findings and limits: A later analysis found most CMV-associated TCR beta chains apparently HLA-restricted. Because they were indistinguishable, some V segments, including TRBV6-2 and TRBV6-3, were excluded.

Source material: PBMCs. This clonotype was obtained from a girl aged 5-17 years in good health and CMV-seronegative. The chain uses TRBV6-1 and TRBJ2-7, with 7 bases identical to TRBD1. The CDR3 DNA is TGTGCCAGCAGGGGAAACAGGGGTATTACCTACGAGCAGTACTTC. Residues: CASRGNRGITYEQYF.